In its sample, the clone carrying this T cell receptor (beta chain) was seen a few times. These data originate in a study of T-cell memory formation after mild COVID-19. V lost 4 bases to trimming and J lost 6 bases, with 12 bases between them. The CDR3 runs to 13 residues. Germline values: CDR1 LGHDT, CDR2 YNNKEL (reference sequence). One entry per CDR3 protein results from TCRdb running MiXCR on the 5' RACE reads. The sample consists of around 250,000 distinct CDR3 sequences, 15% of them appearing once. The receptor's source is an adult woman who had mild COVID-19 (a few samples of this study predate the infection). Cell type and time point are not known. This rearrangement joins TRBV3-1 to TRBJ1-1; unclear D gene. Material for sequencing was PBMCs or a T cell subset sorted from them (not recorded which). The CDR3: CASSRESGSEAFF. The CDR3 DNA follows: TGTGCCAGCAGCCGGGAGAGTGGGTCTGAAGCTTTCTTT.